The entry below gives a single T cell receptor (beta chain) sequence along with its context. The CDR3 covers 15 residues. The J segment lost 1 base and the V segment lost 4 bases, leaving 6 bases of the junction unmatched. CDR1 and CDR2 from the germline V gene are SGHTA and FQGNSA. The sample originates from a study of CD8+CD57+ T cells in acquired aplastic anemia. Across the whole study: The study obtained an average of roughly 3 ug of DNA from sorted CD4+ and CD8+ cells.

The template used for profiling TCR beta VDJ and CDR3 was genomic DNA. TCRdb analysed the reads with MiXCR anew, one entry per CDR3 protein. The sample lists more than 150,000 distinct CDR3 sequences, less than 50% occurring once. Patients chosen for sequencing had shown CD8+CD57+ cell expansion by flow cytometry. V is TRBV7-2 and J is TRBJ1-1, with 7 bases that match TRBD1. Sequencing was carried out using sorted CD4+, CD8+, or CD8+CD57+ T cells (not recorded which) from PBMCs. The TCR was taken from a human donor with aplastic anemia. CDR3 DNA: TGTGCCAGCAGCTCGGTAGGGACAGCGAACACTGAAGCTTTCTTT. It codes for CASSSVGTANTEAFF.